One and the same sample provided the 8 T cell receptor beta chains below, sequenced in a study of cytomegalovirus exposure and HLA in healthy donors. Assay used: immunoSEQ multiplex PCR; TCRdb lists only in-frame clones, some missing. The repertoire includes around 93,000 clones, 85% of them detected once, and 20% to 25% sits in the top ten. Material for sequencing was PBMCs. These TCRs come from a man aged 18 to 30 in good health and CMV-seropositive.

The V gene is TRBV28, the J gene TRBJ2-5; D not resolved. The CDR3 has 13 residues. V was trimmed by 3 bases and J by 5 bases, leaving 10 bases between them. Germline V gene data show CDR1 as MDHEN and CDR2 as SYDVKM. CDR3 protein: CASSFTLRETQYF. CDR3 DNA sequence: TGTGCCAGCAGTTTCACGCTGCGGGAGACCCAGTACTTC.

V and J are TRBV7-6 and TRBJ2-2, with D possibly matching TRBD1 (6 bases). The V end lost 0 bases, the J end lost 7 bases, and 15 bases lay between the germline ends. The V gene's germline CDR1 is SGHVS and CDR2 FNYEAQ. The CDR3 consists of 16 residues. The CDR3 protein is CASSLAKQGPRGELFF. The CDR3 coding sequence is TGTGCCAGCAGCTTAGCCAAACAGGGACCTCGCGGGGAGCTGTTTTTT. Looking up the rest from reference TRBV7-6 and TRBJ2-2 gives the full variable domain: GAGVSQSPRYKVTKRGQDVALRCDPISGHVSLYWYRQALGQGPEFLTYFNYEAQQDKSGLPNDRFSAERPEGSISTLTIQRTEQRDSAMYRCASSLAKQGPRGELFFGEGSRLTVL.

CDR3 sequence reads: CASSPRLAEATDTQYF. The CDR3 DNA reads as TGTGCCAGCAGCCCTCGACTAGCGGAGGCCACAGATACGCAGTATTTT. The V call is TRBV9, the J call TRBJ2-3, with 9 bases that match TRBD2. This CDR3 is 16 amino acids long. With V trimmed by 4 bases and J by 2 bases, 8 bases remained unmatched. Germline CDR1 reads SGDLS; CDR2 reads YYNGEE.

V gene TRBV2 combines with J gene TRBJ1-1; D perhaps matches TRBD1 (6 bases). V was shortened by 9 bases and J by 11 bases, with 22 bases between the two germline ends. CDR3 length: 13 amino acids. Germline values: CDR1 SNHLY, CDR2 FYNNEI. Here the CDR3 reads CASTGSLGVWAFF. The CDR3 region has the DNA TGTGCCAGTACAGGGTCTCTAGGTGTGTGGGCTTTCTTT. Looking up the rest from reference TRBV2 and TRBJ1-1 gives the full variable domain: EPEVTQTPSHQVTQMGQEVILRCVPISNHLYFYWYRQILGQKVEFLVSFYNNEISEKSEIFDDQFSVERPDGSNFTLKIRSTKLEDSAMYFCASTGSLGVWAFFGQGTRLTVV.

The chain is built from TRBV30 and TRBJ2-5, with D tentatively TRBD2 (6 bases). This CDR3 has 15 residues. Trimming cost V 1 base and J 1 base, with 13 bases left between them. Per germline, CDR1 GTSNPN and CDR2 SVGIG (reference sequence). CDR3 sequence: CAWSDLATSQETQYF. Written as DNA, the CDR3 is TGTGCCTGGAGTGATCTAGCGACAAGCCAAGAGACCCAGTACTTC. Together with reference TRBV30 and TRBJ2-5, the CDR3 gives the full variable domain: SQTIHQWPATLVQPVGSPLSLECTVEGTSNPNLYWYRQAAGRGLQLLFYSVGIGQISSEVPQNLSASRPQDRQFILSSKKLLLSDSGFYLCAWSDLATSQETQYFGPGTRLLVL.

CDR3 in amino acids: CASSLKTGPQETQYF. CDR3 nucleotide sequence: TGTGCCAGCAGCCTAAAAACAGGGCCCCAAGAGACCCAGTACTTC. The chain employs TRBV7-3 and TRBJ2-5, with TRBD1 as a possible D gene (6 bases). Germline values: CDR1 SGHTA, CDR2 FQGTGA. The germline V and J ends were trimmed by 5 bases and 1 base, with 14 bases remaining between them. The CDR3 spans 15 residues.

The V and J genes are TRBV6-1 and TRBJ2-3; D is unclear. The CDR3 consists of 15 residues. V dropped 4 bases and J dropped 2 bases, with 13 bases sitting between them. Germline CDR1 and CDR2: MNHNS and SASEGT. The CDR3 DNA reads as TGTGCCAGCAGTGCCCAGGCGATATACACAGATACGCAGTATTTT. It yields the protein CASSAQAIYTDTQYF.

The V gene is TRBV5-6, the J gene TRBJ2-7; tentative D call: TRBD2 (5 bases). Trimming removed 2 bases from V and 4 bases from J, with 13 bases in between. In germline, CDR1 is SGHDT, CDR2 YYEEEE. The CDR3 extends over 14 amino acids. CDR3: CASSLVGERYEQYV. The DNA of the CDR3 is TGTGCCAGCAGCTTAGTCGGGGAACGGTACGAGCAGTACGTC.